This entry lists 3 T cell receptor beta chains sequenced from one sample in a study of T cells in Graves' hyperthyroidism and ophthalmopathy. Regions amplified from RNA transcripts were the TCR beta CDR3 regions. Initially, a first-round RT-PCR of the TCR CDR3 employed the HTBI primer set. TCRdb reprocessed the multiplex PCR reads via MiXCR and lists one record per CDR3 protein. This table holds more than 500,000 distinct CDR3 sequences, around 15% found once. The sequenced sample was blood. The source of these receptors is a woman younger than 45 with Graves' hyperthyroidism.

This clonotype has a handful of counts. The chain is built from TRBV27 and TRBJ2-3, with D perhaps TRBD1 (5 bases). Per the germline V gene, CDR1 is MNHEY and CDR2 is SMNVEV (reference sequence). This CDR3 comprises 13 residues. Trimming shortened V by 4 bases and J by 5 bases, and 10 bases separated the two germline ends. This CDR3 reads CASSYTGVDTQYF. The CDR3 DNA sequence: TGTGCCAGCAGTTACACAGGAGTAGATACGCAGTATTTT.

In its sample, this clonotype was seen many times. J is TRBJ1-1 and V is TRBV6-1; D remains ambiguous. Germline loops: CDR1 MNHNS, CDR2 SASEGT. This CDR3 comprises 13 residues. Trimming removed 0 bases at V and 1 base at J, with 3 bases between. The CDR3 sequence: CASSEARNTEAFF. CDR3 in DNA: TGTGCCAGCAGTGAAGCGCGGAACACTGAAGCTTTCTTT.

This rearrangement joins TRBV5-6 to TRBJ1-1, with a tentative D call TRBD1 (5 bases). CDR1 SGHDT and CDR2 YYEEEE come from the germline V gene. V lost 2 bases, J lost 0 bases, and 14 bases lay in between. The CDR3 covers 16 residues. The CDR3 reads CASSFSLGHMNTEAFF. In nucleotides, the CDR3 is TGTGCCAGCAGCTTTTCACTCGGACACATGAACACTGAAGCTTTCTTT.